These 32 T cell receptor beta chains came from one sample sequenced in a study of cytomegalovirus exposure and HLA in healthy donors. PCR employed 60 Vbeta and 13 Jbeta primers. Sequencing used immunoSEQ multiplex PCR; TCRdb keeps in-frame clones, though not all of them. Of approximately 150,000 clones listed, roughly 71% are singletons. Sequences were obtained from PBMCs. The receptors originated from a male donor in good health and CMV-seropositive.

The V and J genes are TRBV25-1 and TRBJ1-2; TRBD1 agrees at 10 bases. The germline gives CDR1 MGHDK, CDR2 SYGVNS. The V segment lost 6 bases and the J segment 8 bases; nucleotides outside the gene matches: 12. The CDR3 consists of 15 residues. CDR3 nucleotides: TGTGCCAGCAGCGGACAGGGGGTAGGTTTCAGGGGCTACACCTTC. Its translation: CASSGQGVGFRGYTF.

The genes are TRBV7-9 and TRBJ1-5; D not certain. The CDR3 has 13 amino acids. V gave up 4 bases and J gave up 10 bases, with 14 bases separating them. Germline V CDR1 and CDR2: SEHNR, FQNEAQ (reference sequence). CDR3 coding DNA: TGTGCCAGCAGCTCTGGGTGGAGGGCACCCCAGCATTTT. Translated, it gives CASSSGWRAPQHF.

A word on this clone: One junction end does not reproduce the germline sequence, and a read error may be involved. V gene TRBV5-4 combines with J gene TRBJ2-3; D perhaps matches TRBD2 (7 bases). The CDR3 loop spans 15 amino acids. Per the germline V gene, CDR1 is SGHNT and CDR2 is YYREEE (reference sequence). CDR3 coding DNA: TGTGCCAGCAGCTTCCTAGGGGGGGCCGTAGATACGCCGTATTTT. Translation gives CASSFLGGAVDTPYF.

This rearrangement joins TRBV7-8 to TRBJ1-6; 9 nucleotides match TRBD1. The CDR3 is 15 residues long. V gave up 4 bases and J gave up 7 bases; unmatched junction bases: 5. Germline assignment: CDR1 SGHVS and CDR2 FQNEAQ. The CDR3 region has the DNA TGTGCCAGCAGCTACGAGGGACAGGGCAATTCACCCCTCCACTTT. Translating gives CASSYEGQGNSPLHF.

The rearrangement uses TRBV11-2 and TRBJ1-2, with D hard to call. The germline V gene has CDR1 SGHAT and CDR2 FQNNGV. Trimming removed 1 base from V and 8 bases from J, with 5 bases in between. The CDR3 loop spans 11 amino acids. The CDR3 region has the DNA TGTGCCAGCAGCTTAGCCCTCGGCTACACCTTC. Protein sequence: CASSLALGYTF.

This chain connects TRBV18 to TRBJ2-5; a weak D match, TRBD1 (5 bases). V gave up 4 bases and J gave up 2 bases, with 11 bases separating them. CDR1 and CDR2 from the germline V gene are KGHSH and LQKENI. CDR3 length: 14 residues. The CDR3 nucleotides read TGTGCCAGCTCACTAAACCAGGGTCAAGAGACCCAGTACTTC. Protein sequence: CASSLNQGQETQYF.

The gene calls are TRBV4-2 and TRBJ2-3, with D tentatively TRBD2 (7 bases). The CDR3 length is 18 residues. Germline CDR1 LGHNA, CDR2 YNFKEQ. With 2 bases removed from V and 4 bases from J, the gap between germline ends came to 22 bases. CDR3 bases: TGTGCCAGCAGCCAACCCTCCGGGCGGGGGCCAGGGGCAGATACGCAGTATTTT. Protein: CASSQPSGRGPGADTQYF.

The gene calls are TRBV13 and TRBJ2-5, with 10 bases that match TRBD2. The CDR3 totals 16 residues. The germline CDR1 and CDR2 sequences are PRHDT and FYEKMQ (reference sequence). J was trimmed by 5 bases and V by 2 bases; bases with no gene match: 8. CDR3 sequence: CASSLFLAGVEETQYF. CDR3 nucleotides: TGTGCCAGCAGCTTATTCCTAGCGGGGGTGGAGGAGACCCAGTACTTC.

The CDR3 bases are TGTGCCAGCAGTTACTCGAGGCATGAGCAGTTCTTC. Amino acids: CASSYSRHEQFF. The genes are TRBV6-6 and TRBJ2-1; D ambiguous. V lost 0 bases to trimming and J lost 8 bases, with 5 bases between them. This CDR3 is 12 amino acids long. Germline-derived CDR1 and CDR2 are MNHNY and SVGAGI (reference sequence).

The chain carries TRBV6-5 and TRBJ1-1; D gene uncertain. The germline CDR1 and CDR2 sequences are MNHEY and SVGAGI. The V end lost 0 bases, the J end lost 0 bases, and 5 bases lay between the germline ends. The length of the CDR3 is 14 residues. Here the CDR3 reads CASSYSSLNTEAFF. The CDR3 coding sequence is TGTGCCAGCAGTTACTCGAGCTTGAACACTGAAGCTTTCTTT.

J is TRBJ1-5 and V is TRBV27, with no clear D. The V gene's germline CDR1 is MNHEY and CDR2 SMNVEV (reference sequence). This CDR3 has 13 residues. V was cut by 2 bases and J by 5 bases, with 7 bases left in between. This CDR3 reads CASSLGGYQPQHF. The DNA for the CDR3 is TGTGCCAGCAGTTTAGGCGGATATCAGCCCCAGCATTTT.

This clone is a singleton in its sample. The rearrangement joins TRBV30 to TRBJ2-7; no definite D call. Trimming removed 2 bases from V and 0 bases from J, with 5 bases in between. Germline loops: CDR1 GTSNPN, CDR2 SVGIG (reference sequence). The CDR3 consists of 12 residues. CDR3 protein: CAWSRSSYEQYF. CDR3 nucleotide sequence: TGTGCCTGGAGTCGCAGCTCCTACGAGCAGTACTTC. Drawing the rest from reference TRBV30 and TRBJ2-7, the complete variable domain is SQTIHQWPATLVQPVGSPLSLECTVEGTSNPNLYWYRQAAGRGLQLLFYSVGIGQISSEVPQNLSASRPQDRQFILSSKKLLLSDSGFYLCAWSRSSYEQYFGPGTRLTVT.

The chain has TRBV5-1 and TRBJ2-2, with D tentatively TRBD2 (5 bases). This CDR3 spans 15 amino acids. Trimming stripped 0 bases from V and 6 bases from J, with 12 bases between. Germline lookup yields CDR1 SGHRS and CDR2 YFSETQ. The DNA of the CDR3 is TGCGCCAGCAGCTTGGACGGGCCCGGGGCCGGGGAGCTGTTTTTT. Translating it yields CASSLDGPGAGELFF.

The chain combines TRBV7-6 with TRBJ1-3; 8 bases align to TRBD1. The CDR3 runs to 14 residues. Germline loops: CDR1 SGHVS, CDR2 FNYEAQ. The V and J ends lost 5 bases and 4 bases, in that order; junction bases with no gene match: 4. CDR3 in amino acids: CASSLRQGGNTIYF. DNA of the CDR3: TGTGCCAGCAGCCTCAGACAGGGGGGAAACACCATATATTTT.

V usage is TRBV30 and J usage is TRBJ2-7, with 8 positions matching TRBD1. V shed 3 bases and J 7 bases; nucleotides not matched to a gene: 14. In germline, CDR1 is GTSNPN, CDR2 SVGIG (reference sequence). The CDR3 loop spans 15 amino acids. The CDR3 loop reads CAWSFGQGVSREQYF. The CDR3 nucleotides are TGTGCCTGGAGCTTCGGACAGGGTGTTTCTCGTGAGCAGTACTTC.

A word on this clone: One junction end disagrees with the germline gene, perhaps due to a read error. At the DNA level, this CDR3 is encoded by other sequences in the same sample as well. The chain combines TRBV5-1 with TRBJ2-1, with D maybe TRBD1 (6 bases). The germline V gene has CDR1 SGHRS and CDR2 YFSETQ. The CDR3 contains 12 residues. This CDR3 is CASSSQGGEQFF. The CDR3 DNA is TGCGCCAGTAGCTCACAGGGCGGTGAGCAGTTCTTC.

The chain links TRBV6-1 to TRBJ2-3, with D perhaps matching TRBD1 (5 bases). Germline V gene lookup returns CDR1 MNHNS and CDR2 SASEGT. V lost 8 bases to trimming and J lost 4 bases, with 16 bases between them. The CDR3 extends over 14 amino acids. CDR3 loop: CASRLQGEADTQYF. In nucleotides, the CDR3 is TGTGCCAGCCGGCTCCAGGGCGAGGCAGATACGCAGTATTTT.

In nucleotides, the CDR3 is TGCAGCGTTGTCAGGGGGCGGGGAGTGAACACTGAAGCTTTCTTT. Translating gives CSVVRGRGVNTEAFF. This rearrangement joins TRBV29-1 to TRBJ1-1; 8 nucleotides line up with TRBD1. This CDR3 is 15 amino acids long. Germline V gives CDR1 SQVTM, CDR2 ANQGSEA. V shed 4 bases and J 0 bases; nucleotides not matched to a gene: 7. The full variable domain, in which reference TRBV29-1 and TRBJ1-1 provide the parts outside the CDR3, is SAVISQKPSRDICQRGTSLTIQCQVDSQVTMMFWYRQQPGQSLTLIATANQGSEATYESGFVIDKFPISRPNLTFSTLTVSNMSPEDSSIYLCSVVRGRGVNTEAFFGQGTRLTVV.

The chain is built from TRBV7-2 and TRBJ2-7; TRBD1 matches 7 bases. Per germline, CDR1 SGHTA and CDR2 FQGNSA. V shed 5 bases and J 0 bases; nucleotides not matched to a gene: 7. This CDR3 contains 15 residues. DNA for the CDR3: TGTGCCAGCAGCCTAGAGGGGACAGCCTCCTACGAGCAGTACTTC. Its protein is CASSLEGTASYEQYF.

Only one count was recorded for this clone. The chain has TRBV2 and TRBJ1-2, with 10 bases aligning to TRBD1. Per the germline V gene, CDR1 is SNHLY and CDR2 is FYNNEI. V gave up 6 bases and J gave up 2 bases; unmatched junction bases: 6. The CDR3 has 15 amino acids. The CDR3 region has the DNA TGTGCCAGCAGGGAGACAGGGGGCGCGAACTATGGCTACACCTTC. Encoded protein: CASRETGGANYGYTF.

This chain links TRBV9 with TRBJ2-7; D possibly corresponds to TRBD1 (5 bases). Germline-derived CDR1 and CDR2 are SGDLS and YYNGEE. The CDR3 runs 15 residues. V dropped 0 bases and J dropped 2 bases, with 12 bases sitting between them. In DNA, the CDR3 is TGTGCCAGCAGCGTAGGTCAAGGCAGGGCCTACGAGCAGTACTTC. Its translation is CASSVGQGRAYEQYF.

CDR3 bases: TGTGCCAGTAAACCCAGGGTGCCCACCGGGGAGCTGTTTTTT. Translated: CASKPRVPTGELFF. This chain joins TRBV19 and TRBJ2-2; possible D gene TRBD1, 5 bases. Germline V gives CDR1 LNHDA, CDR2 SQIVND (reference sequence). CDR3 length: 14 amino acids. Trimming pared 7 bases from V and 4 bases from J, leaving 13 bases between. Full variable domain (remainder filled in from reference TRBV19 and TRBJ2-2): DGGITQSPKYLFRKEGQNVTLSCEQNLNHDAMYWYRQDPGQGLRLIYYSQIVNDFQKGDIAEGYSVSREKKESFPLTVTSAQKNPTAFYLCASKPRVPTGELFFGEGSRLTVL.

This clone was picked up a small number of times. The CDR3 loop is CASSDLAGARYNEQFF. The CDR3 coding sequence is TGTGCCAGCAGTGATCTAGCGGGGGCCCGCTACAATGAGCAGTTCTTC. This chain joins TRBV2 and TRBJ2-1, with TRBD2 matching over 10 bases. J was trimmed by 3 bases and V by 3 bases; bases with no gene match: 5. The CDR3 length is 16 residues. Germline CDR1 SNHLY, CDR2 FYNNEI.

This chain links TRBV7-9 with TRBJ1-2; D ambiguous. The length of the CDR3 is 14 residues. Trimming cost V 1 base and J 0 bases, with 6 bases left between them. The V gene's germline CDR1 is SEHNR and CDR2 FQNEAQ (reference sequence). CDR3 loop: CASSLEIANYGYTF. CDR3 bases: TGTGCCAGCAGCTTAGAGATAGCTAACTATGGCTACACCTTC.

This clone was picked up a small number of times. V gene TRBV4-3 combines with J gene TRBJ2-3, with 9 bases identical to TRBD2. Looked up from germline, CDR1 is LGHNA and CDR2 is YSLEER. V gave up 0 bases and J gave up 2 bases; unmatched junction bases: 9. CDR3 length: 18 amino acids. DNA for the CDR3: TGCGCCAGCAGCCAAGATGCGGGGGGGCGGGGATACACAGATACGCAGTATTTT. This sequence encodes CASSQDAGGRGYTDTQYF.

V and J are TRBV10-2 and TRBJ1-2; D remains ambiguous. Germline loops: CDR1 WSHSY, CDR2 SAAADI. The CDR3 is made up of 14 amino acids. Trimming left V 2 bases short and J 4 bases short, with 11 bases between. CDR3 protein: CASSEGMTSYGYTF. For the CDR3, the DNA is TGCGCCAGCAGTGAGGGGATGACTAGCTATGGCTACACCTTC.

CDR3 sequence (DNA): TGTGCCATCCGATCACAGGGGGCGGCGGAGACCCAGTACTTC. This codes for CAIRSQGAAETQYF. The V call is TRBV6-6, the J call TRBJ2-5; 9 bases match TRBD1. V lost 10 bases and J lost 5; bases outside the gene matches: 11. This CDR3 contains 14 residues. The germline V gene encodes CDR1 MNHNY and CDR2 SVGAGI (reference sequence).

The V call is TRBV11-2, the J call TRBJ2-3, with TRBD2 as a possible D gene (6 bases). The V gene lost 3 bases and the J gene lost 1 base, with 11 bases spanning the gap. Germline V lookup: CDR1 SGHAT, CDR2 FQNNGV. CDR3 length: 15 amino acids. The CDR3 protein is CASSFLGGGTDTQYF. The CDR3 bases are TGTGCCAGCAGCTTCTTAGGCGGGGGCACAGATACGCAGTATTTT.

The chain carries TRBV10-3 and TRBJ1-2; 12 nucleotides align to TRBD1. J gave up 8 bases and V 4 bases, and 5 bases lay outside the gene matches. The CDR3 consists of 14 residues. Per the germline V gene, CDR1 is ENHRY and CDR2 is SYGVKD. CDR3 sequence reads: CAISVGDRGLGYTF. CDR3 DNA: TGTGCCATCAGTGTGGGGGACAGGGGGCTAGGCTACACCTTC.

This clone was detected only a few times. The chain combines TRBV4-1 with TRBJ2-5; D is possibly TRBD1 (6 bases). Germline V gives CDR1 MGHRA, CDR2 YSYEKL. V was cut by 4 bases and J by 4 bases, with 13 bases left in between. This CDR3 region has 14 residues. CDR3 residues: CASSRQEMGETQYF. The CDR3 DNA follows: TGCGCCAGCAGCCGACAGGAAATGGGAGAGACCCAGTACTTC.

In this sample, this clone turned up a few times. The rearrangement joins TRBV5-4 to TRBJ2-1; the match to TRBD2 covers 10 bases. J was trimmed by 2 bases and V by 1 base; bases with no gene match: 6. The CDR3 sequence is 17 residues long. Germline V gives CDR1 SGHNT, CDR2 YYREEE (reference sequence). CDR3 region: CASSLLGLAGAYNEQFF. Written as DNA, the CDR3 is TGTGCCAGCAGCTTGCTGGGCCTAGCGGGGGCCTACAATGAGCAGTTCTTC.

The rearrangement uses TRBV4-1 and TRBJ2-5; 7 nucleotides agree with TRBD1. The CDR3 runs 13 residues. Trimming cost V 5 bases and J 5 bases; bases outside gene matches: 5. Germline V gene data show CDR1 as MGHRA and CDR2 as YSYEKL. This chain's CDR3 is CASSSTGTETQYF. The CDR3 bases are TGCGCCAGCAGCTCGACAGGGACGGAGACCCAGTACTTC.